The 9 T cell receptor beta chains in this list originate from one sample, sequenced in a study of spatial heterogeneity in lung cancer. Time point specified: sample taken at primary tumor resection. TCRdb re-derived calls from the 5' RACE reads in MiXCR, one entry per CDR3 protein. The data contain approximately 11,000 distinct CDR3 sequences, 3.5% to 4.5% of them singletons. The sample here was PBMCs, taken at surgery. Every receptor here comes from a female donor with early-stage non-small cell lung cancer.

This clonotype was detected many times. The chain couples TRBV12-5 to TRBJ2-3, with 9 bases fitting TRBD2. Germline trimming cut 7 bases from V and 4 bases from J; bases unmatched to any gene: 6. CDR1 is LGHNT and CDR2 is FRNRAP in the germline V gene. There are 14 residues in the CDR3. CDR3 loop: CASALAGTADTQYF. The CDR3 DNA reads TGTGCTAGTGCCCTAGCGGGGACAGCAGATACGCAGTATTTT.

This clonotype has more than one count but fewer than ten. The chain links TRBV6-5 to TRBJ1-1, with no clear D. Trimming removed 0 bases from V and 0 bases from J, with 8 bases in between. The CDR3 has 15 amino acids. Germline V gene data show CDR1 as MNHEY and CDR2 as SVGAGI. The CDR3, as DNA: TGTGCCAGCAGTTACTCTGGGAACATGAACACTGAAGCTTTCTTT. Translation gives CASSYSGNMNTEAFF.

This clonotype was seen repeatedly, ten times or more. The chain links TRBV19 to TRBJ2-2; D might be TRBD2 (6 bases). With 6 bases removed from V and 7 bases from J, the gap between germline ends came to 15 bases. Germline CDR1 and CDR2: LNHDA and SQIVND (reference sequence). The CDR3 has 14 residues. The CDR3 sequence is CASRPFGGGGELFF. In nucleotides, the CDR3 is TGTGCCAGTAGACCCTTCGGGGGAGGCGGGGAGCTGTTTTTT.

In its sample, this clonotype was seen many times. CDR3 region: CASSPGTGLRNEQFF. DNA for the CDR3: TGTGCCAGCAGCCCCGGGACAGGGTTGCGCAATGAGCAGTTCTTC. The J gene is TRBJ2-1, the V gene TRBV7-3; 9 positions agree with TRBD1. The V segment lost 5 bases and the J segment 6 bases; nucleotides outside the gene matches: 8. The CDR3 sequence is 15 residues long. The germline V gene has CDR1 SGHTA and CDR2 FQGTGA.

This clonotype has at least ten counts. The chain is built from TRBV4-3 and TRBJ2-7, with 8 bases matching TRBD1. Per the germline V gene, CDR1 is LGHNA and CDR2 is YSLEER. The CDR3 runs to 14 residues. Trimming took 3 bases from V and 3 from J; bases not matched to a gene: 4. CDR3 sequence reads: CASSQGGQVYEQYF. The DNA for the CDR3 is TGCGCCAGCAGCCAGGGGGGACAGGTCTACGAGCAGTACTTC.

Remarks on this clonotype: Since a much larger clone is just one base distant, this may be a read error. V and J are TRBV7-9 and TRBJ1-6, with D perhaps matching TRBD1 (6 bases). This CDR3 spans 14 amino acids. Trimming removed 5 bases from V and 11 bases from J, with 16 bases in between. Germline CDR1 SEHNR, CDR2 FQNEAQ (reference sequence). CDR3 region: CASSAGTCRTPLHF. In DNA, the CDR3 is TGTGCCAGCAGCGCCGGGACATGTCGGACACCCCTCCACTTT.

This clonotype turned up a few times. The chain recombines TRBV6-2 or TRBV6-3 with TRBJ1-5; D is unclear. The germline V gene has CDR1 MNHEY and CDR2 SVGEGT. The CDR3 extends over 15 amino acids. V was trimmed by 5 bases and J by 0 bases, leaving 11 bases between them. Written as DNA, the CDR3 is TGTGCCAGCAGTACTGGTTTGGGTAGCAATCAGCCCCAGCATTTT. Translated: CASSTGLGSNQPQHF.

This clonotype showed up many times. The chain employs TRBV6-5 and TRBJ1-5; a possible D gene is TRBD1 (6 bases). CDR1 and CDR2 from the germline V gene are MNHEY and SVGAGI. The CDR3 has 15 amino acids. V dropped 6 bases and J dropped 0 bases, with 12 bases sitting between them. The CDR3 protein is CASRQGLYSNQPQHF. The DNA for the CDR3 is TGTGCCAGCAGACAGGGTCTCTATAGCAATCAGCCCCAGCATTTT.

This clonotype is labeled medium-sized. The CDR3: CASSASGASSTDTQYF. CDR3 in DNA: TGTGCCAGCAGCGCATCGGGAGCCTCTAGCACAGATACGCAGTATTTT. This sequence joins TRBV9 and TRBJ2-3; possible D gene TRBD2, 6 bases. The CDR3 extends over 16 amino acids. Trimming cost V 3 bases and J 0 bases, with 14 bases left between them. Germline assignment: CDR1 SGDLS and CDR2 YYNGEE.